A selection of T cell receptor beta chains follows, all from one sample in a study of cytomegalovirus exposure and HLA in healthy donors. Clones were read by immunoSEQ multiplex PCR, and TCRdb kept only the in-frame ones, dropping some. The sample contains some 110,000 clones, around 86% of which appear only once. The sequenced material came from PBMCs. These TCRs come from a man aged 18 to 29 in good health and CMV-seronegative. The CDR3 runs from the conserved cysteine through the conserved F or W. A D gene is named only where the DNA matches it firmly. Not every row has a clone size; where given, it reads once, few, many or a size class.

D	size	V	J	CDR3	DNA
TRBD2	-	TRBV14	TRBJ2-1	CASSQEVAGTGNEQFF	TGTGCCAGCAGCCAAGAGGTAGCGGGGACGGGGAATGAGCAGTTCTTC
TRBD2	-	TRBV5-6	TRBJ2-1	CASSLGLAGGNEQFF	TGTGCCAGCAGCTTGGGACTAGCGGGGGGCAATGAGCAGTTCTTC
-	few	TRBV5-1	TRBJ1-1	CASSLVWAGTEAFF	TGCGCCAGCAGCTTGGTATGGGCAGGGACTGAAGCTTTCTTT
-	-	TRBV6-6	TRBJ2-5	CASSYTRGLQETQYF	TGTGCCAGCAGTTATACCCGCGGGCTCCAAGAGACCCAGTACTTC
TRBD1	-	TRBV30	TRBJ1-1	CAWSAGQGNTEAFF	TGTGCCTGGAGCGCGGGACAGGGGAACACTGAAGCTTTCTTT
-	-	TRBV2	TRBJ2-1	CASTVSQTYNEQFF	TGTGCCAGCACAGTCTCCCAGACCTACAATGAGCAGTTCTTC
-	-	TRBV6-1	TRBJ2-5	CASSVSGGSQYF	TGTGCCAGCAGTGTTTCAGGGGGGTCTCAGTACTTC
TRBD1	-	TRBV28	TRBJ1-1	CATGQAVNTEAFF	TGTGCCACGGGACAGGCCGTGAACACTGAAGCTTTCTTT
TRBD2	-	TRBV27	TRBJ2-7	CASRHRLADSYEQYF	TGTGCCAGCAGACACAGACTAGCCGATTCCTACGAGCAGTACTTC
TRBD2	-	TRBV19	TRBJ2-1	CATKREGLDEQFF	TGTGCCACAAAGCGGGAGGGCCTGGATGAGCAGTTCTTC
TRBD2	-	TRBV5-4	TRBJ2-2	CASSQRSGAGTGELFF	TGTGCCAGCAGCCAACGAAGCGGGGCGGGGACCGGGGAGCTGTTTTTT
-	-	TRBV19	TRBJ1-2	CASSIEVFWWVRGNYGYTF	TGTGCCAGTAGTATAGAGGTTTTTTGGTGGGTTCGAGGTAACTATGGCTACACCTTC
-	-	TRBV30	TRBJ2-6	CAWSPAGLSGANVLTF	TGTGCCTGGAGTCCCGCGGGGCTCTCTGGGGCCAACGTCCTGACTTTC
TRBD2	few	TRBV6-5	TRBJ2-5	CASSLLAGEETQYF	TGTGCCAGCAGCCTCTTAGCGGGGGAAGAGACCCAGTACTTC
TRBD2	-	TRBV30	TRBJ2-7	CAWSTGGRRGEQYF	TGTGCCTGGAGTACCGGCGGGAGAAGGGGCGAGCAGTACTTC
TRBD2	-	TRBV10-2	TRBJ2-1	CASKTSGGRGQFF	TGCGCCAGCAAGACTAGCGGGGGGCGGGGGCAGTTCTTC
TRBD2	-	TRBV4-1	TRBJ2-3	CASSQDQAPGLAGEWTDTQYF	TGCGCCAGCAGCCAAGATCAAGCCCCGGGACTAGCGGGAGAATGGACAGATACGCAGTATTTT
-	-	TRBV9	TRBJ2-7	CASSASGETYEQYF	TGTGCCAGCAGTGCCTCGGGAGAGACCTACGAGCAGTACTTC
TRBD1	-	TRBV7-6	TRBJ2-1	CASSLPGQGRNEQFF	TGTGCCAGCAGCTTACCAGGACAGGGTCGGAATGAGCAGTTCTTC
TRBD2	-	TRBV5-6	TRBJ2-7	CASSTGTSGTYEQYF	TGTGCCAGCAGCACCGGGACTAGCGGTACCTACGAGCAGTACTTC